The 5 T cell receptor beta chains presented below share a single source sample, sequenced in a study of blood T cells in healthy people across ages. A sample-barcoded 5' primer and a J-beta primer mix were used in a second PCR of about 7 to 12 cycles. TCRdb itself ran the 5' RACE reads through MiXCR, one entry per CDR3 protein. The sample gives some 790,000 distinct CDR3 sequences, 25% to 30% of which show up once; approximately 15% is in the top ten. The sequenced sample consisted of blood. These receptors were taken from a woman aged 80 or older in good health.

This clonotype was seen repeatedly, ten times or more. The chain links TRBV7-2 to TRBJ2-4, with TRBD1 matching 10 bases. V gave up 1 base and J gave up 5 bases; unmatched junction bases: 5. CDR3 length equals 16 residues. Per the germline V gene, CDR1 is SGHTA and CDR2 is FQGNSA. The CDR3, as DNA: TGTGCCAGCAGCTTAGGGGGGGGACAGGGGCAAAACATTCAGTACTTC. Protein: CASSLGGGQGQNIQYF.

This clonotype was observed a few times. A much larger clone is a single base away; this may be a read error. V is TRBV6-2 or TRBV6-3 and J is TRBJ1-1, with D possibly TRBD1 on 6 matching bases. The CDR3 is 12 residues long. V was trimmed by 8 bases and J by 4 bases, leaving 11 bases between them. Germline V gene sequence: CDR1 MNHEY, CDR2 SVGEGT. Here the CDR3 reads CASWRGSTEAFF. In DNA, the CDR3 is TGTGCCAGCTGGAGGGGGTCCACTGAAGCTTTCTTT.

This clonotype was observed at least ten times. With a much larger clone just one base away, this may be a read error. V and J are TRBV7-2 and TRBJ2-1; D is possibly TRBD1 (6 bases). TRBJ2-7 matches the DNA end more closely, so the J call is doubtful. The CDR3 is 14 amino acids. Germline V gene lookup returns CDR1 SGHTA and CDR2 FQGNSA. CDR3 sequence: CASSLADRYNEQYF. CDR3 in DNA: TGTGCCAGCAGCTTAGCAGACAGGTACAATGAGCAGTACTTC.

This clonotype was observed many times. The rearrangement joins TRBV7-2 to TRBJ2-3; weak D call: TRBD1 (7 bases). Germline V gene sequence: CDR1 SGHTA, CDR2 FQGNSA. The V end was cut by 8 bases, the J end by 2 bases, with 20 bases between. The CDR3 spans 16 residues. CDR3 region: CASHLAGGLSTDTQYF. CDR3 sequence (DNA): TGTGCCAGCCATTTAGCAGGGGGACTTTCCACAGATACGCAGTATTTT.

This clonotype showed up many times. V and J are TRBV24-1 and TRBJ2-3; tentatively, D is TRBD2 (5 bases). Trimming left V 1 base short and J 14 bases short, with 12 bases between. The CDR3 consists of 12 residues. CDR1 and CDR2 from the germline V gene are KGHDR and SFDVKD. CDR3 loop: CATSDLRGSWYF. CDR3 nucleotides: TGTGCCACCAGTGATTTACGGGGTTCGTGGTATTTT.